This T cell receptor beta chain was recorded in a study of cytotoxic CD8 clonotypes in ibrutinib-treated CLL. The wider study: Patients attained about 25 partial and 2 complete responses; at median around 70 months, 14 remained remitted while about twelve progressed. Notes on the study in general: Patients had baseline clonality above age-matched healthy donors, and this clonality moved with circulating CD8+ T-cell counts.

On this clone: The antigen is not known.

Sequencing used immunoSEQ multiplex PCR; TCRdb keeps in-frame clones, though not all of them. Here the sample spans around 250,000 clones, roughly 70% being singletons. Deletions cut 4 bases from V and 3 bases from J, with 10 bases between. This CDR3 has 13 residues. Germline CDR1 is SGHVS and CDR2 is FQNEAQ. This sequence originates from a human donor with chronic lymphocytic leukemia. The gene calls are TRBV7-8 and TRBJ2-7, with no clear D. The sample in question was PBMCs, obtained after 24 months of ibrutinib treatment. CDR3: CASSSDPNYEQYF. The CDR3 DNA follows: TGTGCCAGCAGCTCCGACCCGAACTACGAGCAGTACTTC.